This T cell receptor beta chain is drawn from a study of human T cells and chemical hapten exposure. Across the whole study: On around 2 cm by around 2 cm of upper inner arm skin, sensitization was performed with 2% DPC.

The study's findings and limits: Expanded TCRs showed more large CDR3 clusters than pre-sensitization or healthy control sets.

This clonotype has just a few counts. What it binds is not known. V lost 0 bases and J 4 bases, leaving 9 bases between the germline ends. CDR1 MGHRA and CDR2 YSYEKL come from the germline V gene. The CDR3 is made up of 14 amino acids. Time point: pre-sensitization, week 0. Described treatment: therapeutic diphenylcyclopropenone sensitization with weekly scalp DPC. MiXCR, applied by TCRdb to the RACE reads, yields one record per CDR3 protein. The sample consists of approximately 80,000 distinct CDR3 sequences, 14% of them appearing once. The sequences come from whole blood, collected in connection with sensitization to the hapten diphenylcyclopropenone (DPC). This clonotype originated in a woman aged 45 to 65 with alopecia areata. Some clones in this sample may be carry-over from other donors' samples. The J gene is TRBJ1-1, the V gene TRBV4-1; possibly TRBD1 for D (5 bases). In DNA form, the CDR3 reads TGCGCCAGCAGCCAAGATCGAGGGACCACTGAAGCTTTCTTT. Protein: CASSQDRGTTEAFF.